This T cell receptor (beta chain) was profiled in a study of cytomegalovirus exposure and HLA in healthy donors. Background on the study: Samples from HLA-typed donors yielded around 85 million unique TCRs in an early data release.

General study points: Prior analysis indicated that the majority of TCR beta V segments exhibited productivity approximately 87% or approximately 30% of the time. The study reported that TCR beta sequences accurately predicted HLA-A and HLA-B alleles in most subjects.

The PCR was carried out with 60 Vbeta primers and 13 Jbeta primers. Sequenced by immunoSEQ multiplex PCR; TCRdb stores in-frame clones only, minus some. The table has a few hundred thousand clones, roughly 80% seen once. For this clone: Its antigen is unidentified.

Sequencing was carried out using PBMCs. This receptor was taken from a girl aged 2 to 10 in good health and CMV-seronegative.

The CDR3 loop reads CASTGEASYGYTF. The CDR3 nucleotides are TGCGCCAGCACGGGAGAGGCTAGCTATGGCTACACCTTC. This chain connects TRBV23-1 to TRBJ1-2; no reliable D call. TRBV23-1 is annotated as an ORF whose role is uncertain. The CDR3 contains 13 residues. Trimming cost V 7 bases and J 4 bases, with 13 bases left between them.